This T cell receptor (beta chain) was sequenced in a study of blood T cell repertoires in COVID-19. The study assigned cohorts using participant-reported clinical history. Two negative PCRs, clearance, or symptom resolution characterized the recovered Cohort 3 donors. With 6 bases clipped from V and 8 bases from J, the junction kept 7 bases outside the gene matches. The CDR3 has 13 amino acids. In the study's own analysis: Reference gene primer amplification gave estimated nucleated cell counts. Sequenced by immunoSEQ multiplex PCR; TCRdb stores in-frame clones only, minus some. V and J calls plus clone size are reproduced from that table; the DNA served to infer D and trimming. The sample includes hundreds of thousands of clones, about 85% of them seen just once.

Material: PBMCs or T cells enriched from blood (not recorded which). The source of this sequence is a woman in her forties or fifties who had recovered from COVID-19. The chain links TRBV12-3 or TRBV12-4 to TRBJ1-2, with 9 bases aligning to TRBD1. The CDR3 loop is CASRLDRGGGYTF. CDR3 in DNA: TGTGCCAGCAGATTGGACAGGGGAGGAGGCTACACCTTC.